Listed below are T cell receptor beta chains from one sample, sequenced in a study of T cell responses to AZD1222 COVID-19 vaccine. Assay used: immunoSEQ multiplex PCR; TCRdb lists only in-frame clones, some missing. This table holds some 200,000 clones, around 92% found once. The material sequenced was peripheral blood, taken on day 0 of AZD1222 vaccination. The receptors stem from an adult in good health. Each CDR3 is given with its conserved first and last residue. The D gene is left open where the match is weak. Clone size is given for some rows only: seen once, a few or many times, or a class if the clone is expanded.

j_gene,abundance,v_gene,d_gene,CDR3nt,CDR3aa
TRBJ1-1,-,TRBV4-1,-,TGCGCCAGCAGCCGAACGGGGCTTCGTGAAGCTTTCTTT,CASSRTGLREAFF
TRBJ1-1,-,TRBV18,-,TGTGCCAGCTCACCTGGAGGGCTCGGCACTGAAGCTTTCTTT,CASSPGGLGTEAFF
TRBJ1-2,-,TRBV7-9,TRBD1,TGTGCCAGCAGCTCTACAGGGGCCTATGGCTACACCTTC,CASSSTGAYGYTF
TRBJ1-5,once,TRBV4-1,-,TGCGCCAGCAGCCAAGAGTTTGGGCCCCACGATCAGCCCCAGCATTTT,CASSQEFGPHDQPQHF
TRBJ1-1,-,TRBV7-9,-,TGTGCCAGCAGCCGCGGTAATATGAACACTGAAGCTTTCTTT,CASSRGNMNTEAFF
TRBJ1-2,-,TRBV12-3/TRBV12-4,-,TGTGCCAGCAGTTCCCCCCCCGACGGCTACACCTTC,CASSSPPDGYTF
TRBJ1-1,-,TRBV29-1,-,TGCAGCGTTGAAGGCAATTCAAACACTGAAGCTTTCTTT,CSVEGNSNTEAFF
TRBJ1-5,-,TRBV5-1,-,TGCGCCAGCAGCCCCTTTACGGGGGCCAATCAGCCCCAGCATTTT,CASSPFTGANQPQHF
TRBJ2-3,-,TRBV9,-,TGTGCCAGCAGCCCAGCCGGTGGCCTCACAGATACGCAGTATTTT,CASSPAGGLTDTQYF
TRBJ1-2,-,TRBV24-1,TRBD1,TGTGCCACCAGTGATTTCGGGAAGGGGGCAGGAAACTATGGCTACACCTTC,CATSDFGKGAGNYGYTF
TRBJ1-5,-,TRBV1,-,TGCACCAGCAGCCAGGGGGCCAGGGGAAAAGGTCAGCCCCAGCATTTT,CTSSQGARGKGQPQHF
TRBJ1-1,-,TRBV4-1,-,TGCGCCAGCAGCCAAGGAGCCGGCCCTGAAGCTTTCTTT,CASSQGAGPEAFF
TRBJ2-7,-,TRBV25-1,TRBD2,TGTGCCAGCAGGGCTAGCGGGAACTACGAGCAGTACTTC,CASRASGNYEQYF
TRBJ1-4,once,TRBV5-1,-,TGCGCCAGCAGCTTTGAAGGACCTAATGAAAAACTGTTTTTT,CASSFEGPNEKLFF
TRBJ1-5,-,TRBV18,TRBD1,TGTGCCAGCTCATCGGGACAGGTCAATCAGCCCCAGCATTTT,CASSSGQVNQPQHF
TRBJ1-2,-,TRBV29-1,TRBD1,TGCAGCGTTGAAAGGGGACAGGGATCTAACTATGGCTACACCTTC,CSVERGQGSNYGYTF
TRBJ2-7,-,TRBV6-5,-,TGTGCCAGCAAAGAGAGCTCCTACGAGCAGTACTTC,CASKESSYEQYF
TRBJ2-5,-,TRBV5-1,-,TGCGCCAGCAGCCCGACAAGTTCCTCAGAGACCCAGTACTTC,CASSPTSSSETQYF
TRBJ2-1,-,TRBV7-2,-,TGTGCCAGCAGCTTTTGGACGGGTAGCTCCTACAATGAGCAGTTCTTC,CASSFWTGSSYNEQFF
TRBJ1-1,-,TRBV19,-,TGTGCCAGTAGTCCCGGTGGGAGCGTCACTGAAGCTTTCTTT,CASSPGGSVTEAFF
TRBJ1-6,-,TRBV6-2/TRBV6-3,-,TGTGCCAGCAGTGAGGGATTAGCCCTCCACTTT,CASSEGLALHF
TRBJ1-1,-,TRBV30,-,TGTGCCTGTCATCGGACAGCCGAAGCTTTCTTT,CACHRTAEAFF
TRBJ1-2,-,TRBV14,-,TGTGCCAGCAGCCATACCCGGGATCCCGGATATGGCTACACCTTC,CASSHTRDPGYGYTF
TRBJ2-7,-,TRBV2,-,TGTGCCAGCAGTGGACAGGAATTGGGCGAGCAGTACTTC,CASSGQELGEQYF
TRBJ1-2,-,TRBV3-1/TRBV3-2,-,TGTGCCAGCAGCCACTCCAACGACAGGCCCGCTAACTATGGCTACACCTTC,CASSHSNDRPANYGYTF
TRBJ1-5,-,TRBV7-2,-,TGTGCCAGCAGCTTAGAGGGGGGTCCTCAGCCCCAGCATTTT,CASSLEGGPQPQHF
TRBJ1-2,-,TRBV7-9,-,TGTGCCAGCAGCTCAAACAGGGTCCATGGCTACACCTTC,CASSSNRVHGYTF
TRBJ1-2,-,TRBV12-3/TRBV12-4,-,TGTGCCAGCAGTCGACAAAGATCCTATGGCTACACCTTC,CASSRQRSYGYTF
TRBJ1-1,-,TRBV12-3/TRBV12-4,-,TGTGCCAGCAGCGCCAGGTGGGGCACTGAAGCTTTCTTT,CASSARWGTEAFF
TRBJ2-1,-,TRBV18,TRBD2,TGTGCCAGCTCTCTCGGGACTAGCGGGAGTTTCAATGAGCAGTTCTTC,CASSLGTSGSFNEQFF
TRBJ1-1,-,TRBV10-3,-,TGTGCCATCAGGGGGGGAGGTAGATTAAACACTGAAGCTTTCTTT,CAIRGGGRLNTEAFF
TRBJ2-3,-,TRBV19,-,TGTGCCAGTAGTCGACAGGTTCGGAGCACAGATACGCAGTATTTT,CASSRQVRSTDTQYF
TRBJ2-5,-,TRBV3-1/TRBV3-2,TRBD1,TGTGCCAGCAGCCCCATGACAGGGGGGGAGACCCAGTACTTC,CASSPMTGGETQYF
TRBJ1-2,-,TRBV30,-,TGTGCCGGGTTCAGGGGTAACGACTATGGCTACACCTTC,CAGFRGNDYGYTF
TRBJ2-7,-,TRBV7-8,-,TGTGCCAGCAGCTTAGGACAGGCGCTGCCCTACGAGCAGTACTTC,CASSLGQALPYEQYF
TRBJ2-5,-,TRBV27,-,TGTGCCAGCAGTTTAATGGCAGGGGGGGTCGAGACCCAGTACTTC,CASSLMAGGVETQYF
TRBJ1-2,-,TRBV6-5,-,TGTGCCAGCAGCCCCTCCCTATACTATGGCTACACCTTC,CASSPSLYYGYTF
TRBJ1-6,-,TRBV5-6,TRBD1,TGTGCCAGCAGCTGGGGGGACAGGGACTCACCCCTCCACTTT,CASSWGDRDSPLHF
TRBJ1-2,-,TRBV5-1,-,TGCGCCAGCAGTAGGGCAGGGGTCGATGGCTACACCTTC,CASSRAGVDGYTF
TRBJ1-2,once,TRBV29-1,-,TGCAGCGTTGATAAGCTTGACGGCTATGGCTACACCTTC,CSVDKLDGYGYTF
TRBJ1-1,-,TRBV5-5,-,TGTGCCAGCAGCCTGGGACAAATGAACACTGAAGCTTTCTTT,CASSLGQMNTEAFF
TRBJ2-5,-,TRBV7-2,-,TGTGCCAGCAGCTTAGGAGGATTTCAAGAGACCCAGTACTTC,CASSLGGFQETQYF
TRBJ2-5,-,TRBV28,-,TGTGCCAGCAGACGTTGGGACTCCTACAAGGGTGGTCTTGAGACCCAGTACTTC,CASRRWDSYKGGLETQYF
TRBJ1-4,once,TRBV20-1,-,TGCAGTGCTAGTGCTACAGGGGAAAAACTGTTTTTT,CSASATGEKLFF
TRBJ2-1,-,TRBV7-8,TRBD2,TGTGCCAGCAGCTTTAGCGGGAGATTAGGGAATGAGCAGTTCTTC,CASSFSGRLGNEQFF
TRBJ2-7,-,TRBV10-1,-,TGCGCCAGCAGTGAGGGGCCCGACGAGCAGTACTTC,CASSEGPDEQYF
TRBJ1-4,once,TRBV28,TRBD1,TGTGCCAGCAGTCCCCATCCGGGACAGGGAGATGAAAAACTGTTTTTT,CASSPHPGQGDEKLFF
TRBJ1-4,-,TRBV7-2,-,TGTGCCAGCAGCCCGGGACCGACTAATGAAAAACTGTTTTTT,CASSPGPTNEKLFF
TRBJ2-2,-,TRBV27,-,TGTGCCAGCAGTCCTCGGGGCGGGACCACCGGGGAGCTGTTTTTT,CASSPRGGTTGELFF
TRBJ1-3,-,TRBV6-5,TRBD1,TGTGCCAGCAGGAGACAGGGCTCTGGAAACACCATATATTTT,CASRRQGSGNTIYF
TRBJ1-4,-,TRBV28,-,TGTGCCAGCAGGGGGGGACACCGAAATGAAAAACTGTTTTTT,CASRGGHRNEKLFF
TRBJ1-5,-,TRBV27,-,TGTGCCAGCAGTTTCCGCGGGAGGGGCAATCAGCCCCAGCATTTT,CASSFRGRGNQPQHF
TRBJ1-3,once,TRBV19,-,TGTGCCAGCAGCATGGGAAGCTCTGGAAACACCATATATTTT,CASSMGSSGNTIYF
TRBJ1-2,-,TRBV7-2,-,TGTGCCAGCAGCTTAAGGGGGGACGACTATGGCTACACCTTC,CASSLRGDDYGYTF
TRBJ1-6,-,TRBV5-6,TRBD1,TGTGCCAGCAGCCAGGAGGGACAGGGGTGGAATTCACCCCTCCACTTT,CASSQEGQGWNSPLHF
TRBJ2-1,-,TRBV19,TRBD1,TGTGCCAGTAGTACGGACAGGGCCTCGTACAATGAGCAGTTCTTC,CASSTDRASYNEQFF